These 19 T cell receptor beta chains were all obtained from the same sample, sequenced in a study of long-term antiretroviral therapy in people with HIV. The immunoSEQ assay was v3.0, run at survey level. Clones were read by immunoSEQ multiplex PCR, and TCRdb kept only the in-frame ones, dropping some. There are more than 15,000 clones in the sample; approximately 79% occur only once, and 8% lies in the top ten. Sequences were derived from unsorted PBMCs, sampled at the start of antiretroviral therapy. These receptors originate from a man aged 25 to 40 with HIV.

The chain joins TRBV7-2 to TRBJ2-7; 11 nucleotides align to TRBD2. V lost 5 bases to trimming and J lost 0 bases; unmatched junction nucleotides: 6. Looked up from germline, CDR1 is SGHTA and CDR2 is FQGNSA. The CDR3 runs 16 residues. This CDR3 is CASSRRGLADSYEQYF. The CDR3 nucleotides are TGTGCCAGCAGCCGTAGGGGACTAGCGGACTCCTACGAGCAGTACTTC. Full variable domain (missing parts from reference TRBV7-2 and TRBJ2-7): GAGVSQSPSNKVTEKGKDVELRCDPISGHTALYWYRQSLGQGLEFLIYFQGNSAPDKSGLPSDRFSAERTGGSVSTLTIQRTQQEDSAVYLCASSRRGLADSYEQYFGPGTRLTVT.

V gene TRBV19 combines with J gene TRBJ2-2; D perhaps matches TRBD1 (6 bases). Germline V lookup: CDR1 LNHDA, CDR2 SQIVND (reference sequence). This CDR3 has 13 residues. V was shortened by 6 bases and J by 6 bases, with 11 bases between the two germline ends. DNA for the CDR3: TGTGCCAGTAGCCTACAGGGATCCGGGGAGCTGTTTTTT. Amino acid sequence: CASSLQGSGELFF.

This chain uses TRBV12-1 with TRBJ2-2; the listed D gene, TRBD1, was not tested against the DNA. TRBV12-1 is marked as a pseudogene. This CDR3 has 18 residues. This chain's CDR3 is CASSMCLDRQGGTGELFF. The CDR3 coding sequence is TGTGCCAGCAGCATGTGCCTTGATCGACAGGGCGGCACCGGGGAGCTGTTTTTT.

This clone was observed a single time. V usage is TRBV30 and J usage is TRBJ1-3, with 9 bases fitting TRBD1. Germline-derived CDR1 and CDR2 are GTSNPN and SVGIG (reference sequence). Trimming at V came to 6 bases and at J to 2 bases, leaving 5 bases not matched to a gene. The CDR3 loop spans 14 amino acids. In DNA form, the CDR3 reads TGTGCCTGCCCGGGACAGGGTACTGGAAACACCATATATTTT. Translating gives CACPGQGTGNTIYF. Based on the CDR3 plus reference TRBV30 and TRBJ1-3, the full variable domain is SQTIHQWPATLVQPVGSPLSLECTVEGTSNPNLYWYRQAAGRGLQLLFYSVGIGQISSEVPQNLSASRPQDRQFILSSKKLLLSDSGFYLCACPGQGTGNTIYFGEGSWLTVV.

As for this clone: Other DNA sequences in the sample encode the same CDR3. This chain links TRBV6-6 with TRBJ1-5; possible D gene TRBD1, 5 bases. The CDR3 is made up of 14 amino acids. V was clipped by 5 bases and J by 2 bases, with 10 bases between them. Per germline, CDR1 MNHNY and CDR2 SVGAGI (reference sequence). The CDR3 loop reads CASSATGGNQPQHF. Here the CDR3 DNA reads TGTGCCAGCAGTGCCACGGGGGGCAATCAGCCCCAGCATTTT.

V gene TRBV6-1 combines with J gene TRBJ1-1; a possible D gene is TRBD1 (5 bases). This CDR3 has 13 amino acids. Germline CDR1 is MNHNS and CDR2 is SASEGT. V was cut by 10 bases and J by 0 bases, with 12 bases left in between. DNA for the CDR3: TGTGCCACCAGAGGGGCAATGAACACTGAAGCTTTCTTT. Translating it yields CATRGAMNTEAFF.

The chain employs TRBV4-3 and TRBJ2-2; maybe TRBD2 (6 bases). CDR1 and CDR2 from the germline V gene are LGHNA and YSLEER. The germline V and J ends were trimmed by 1 base and 7 bases, with 16 bases remaining between them. CDR3 length: 16 amino acids. The chain's CDR3 is CASSQVISQGGGELFF. Written as DNA, the CDR3 is TGCGCCAGCAGCCAAGTCATCTCCCAGGGAGGCGGGGAGCTGTTTTTT.

The count of this clone is one. The chain uses TRBV7-7 and TRBJ2-1; no reliable D call. This CDR3 is built from 15 residues. Between the trimmed V and J ends, which lost 3 bases and 6 bases, there was a span of 15 bases. Germline CDR1 and CDR2: SSHAT and FNYEAQ (reference sequence). CDR3 in amino acids: CASSFTQLELNEQFF. The CDR3 DNA is TGTGCCAGCAGCTTCACCCAGTTAGAACTCAATGAGCAGTTCTTC.

The gene calls are TRBV7-9 and TRBJ1-4; 7 positions match TRBD1. Trimming at V came to 5 bases and at J to 8 bases, leaving 8 bases not matched to a gene. This CDR3 spans 14 amino acids. Germline loops: CDR1 SEHNR, CDR2 FQNEAQ (reference sequence). CDR3 sequence (DNA): TGTGCCAGCAGCCTGGGACAGCGGTTCGAAAAACTGTTTTTT. It encodes CASSLGQRFEKLFF.

The CDR3 sequence is CASSFWDSGGNTIYF. The CDR3 DNA follows: TGTGCCAGCAGTTTTTGGGACAGTGGAGGAAACACCATATATTTT. The gene calls are TRBV28 and TRBJ1-3, with 7 bases fitting TRBD1. CDR3 length: 15 amino acids. V was clipped by 3 bases and J by 4 bases; unmatched bases: 6. Germline CDR1 MDHEN, CDR2 SYDVKM.

By share, this clone ranks as medium-sized. The chain couples TRBV6-1 to TRBJ2-7, with 7 bases aligning to TRBD1. CDR1 and CDR2 (germline): MNHNS, SASEGT. This CDR3 contains 15 residues. Germline trimming cut 6 bases from V and 0 bases from J; bases unmatched to any gene: 8. The CDR3 spells CASRRGTVSSYEQYF. CDR3 DNA sequence: TGTGCCAGCAGACGAGGGACAGTAAGCTCCTACGAGCAGTACTTC.

This chain links TRBV5-1 with TRBJ2-3; no firm D call. Germline V gene lookup returns CDR1 SGHRS and CDR2 YFSETQ. This CDR3 contains 12 residues. The ends were cut back, 0 bases at V and 6 bases at J, with 5 bases in the middle. This CDR3 reads CASSLEADTQYF. The CDR3 DNA reads as TGCGCCAGCAGCTTGGAAGCGGATACGCAGTATTTT.

The CDR3 reads CASSTAPGTSGSNEQFF. The CDR3 DNA is TGTGCCAGCAGCACCGCGCCCGGGACTAGCGGATCCAATGAGCAGTTCTTC. J is TRBJ2-1 and V is TRBV5-4, with TRBD2 matching 11 bases. Trimming took 4 bases from V and 6 from J; bases not matched to a gene: 12. Looked up from germline, CDR1 is SGHNT and CDR2 is YYREEE (reference sequence). The CDR3 contains 17 residues.

The chain has TRBV12-5 and TRBJ1-2; a possible D gene is TRBD1 (5 bases). Germline V gene lookup returns CDR1 LGHNT and CDR2 FRNRAP. This CDR3 contains 13 residues. The V end lost 4 bases, the J end lost 6 bases, and 12 bases lay between the germline ends. As DNA, the CDR3 is TGTGCTAGTGGTTACGGGCAGGGCAATGGCTACACCTTC. Translating it yields CASGYGQGNGYTF.

The chain carries TRBV5-1 and TRBJ1-2, with TRBD1 as a possible D gene (6 bases). The germline CDR1 and CDR2 sequences are SGHRS and YFSETQ. Trimming took 5 bases from V and 6 from J, leaving 17 bases between them. The CDR3 is 14 amino acids. CDR3 sequence: CASREDGRGHGYTF. CDR3 sequence (DNA): TGCGCCAGCAGGGAAGATGGCAGGGGACATGGCTACACCTTC.

The genes are TRBV2 and TRBJ1-1; 7 positions agree with TRBD1. The CDR3 spans 13 residues. In germline, CDR1 is SNHLY, CDR2 FYNNEI. Losses at the gene ends were 7 bases for V and 8 bases for J; bases not matched to a gene: 10. The CDR3 reads CASKRTGQVEAFF. The CDR3 region has the DNA TGTGCCAGCAAAAGGACAGGACAGGTCGAAGCTTTCTTT.

This CDR3 is CASSTGHYGYTF. The DNA for the CDR3 is TGTGCCAGTAGTACGGGGCACTATGGCTACACCTTC. The rearrangement joins TRBV19 to TRBJ1-2; D might be TRBD1 (5 bases). Trimming left V 4 bases short and J 3 bases short, with 6 bases between. Per germline, CDR1 LNHDA and CDR2 SQIVND (reference sequence). This CDR3 is built from 12 residues.

CDR3 coding DNA: TGTGCCAGCAGCCAAGATACGGCTAGCGGGCCATACAATGAGCAGTTCTTC. This encodes CASSQDTASGPYNEQFF. V is TRBV4-2 and J is TRBJ2-1, with 8 bases lining up with TRBD2. CDR1 is LGHNA, CDR2 YNFKEQ, per germline. CDR3 size: 17 residues. V was clipped by 0 bases and J by 4 bases; unmatched bases: 8.

This clone was counted a few times. This chain links TRBV28 with TRBJ1-1; D call uncertain. Germline V gene data show CDR1 as MDHEN and CDR2 as SYDVKM. The CDR3 totals 14 residues. V dropped 8 bases and J dropped 0 bases, with 13 bases sitting between them. In nucleotides, the CDR3 is TGTGCCAGCCGATGGGCCGGGATGAACACTGAAGCTTTCTTT. It encodes CASRWAGMNTEAFF.